The 30 T cell receptor beta chains given below trace back to one sample, sequenced in a study of cytomegalovirus exposure and HLA in healthy donors. Amplification used 60 Vbeta primers and 13 Jbeta primers. Here immunoSEQ multiplex PCR was the method, and the copy in TCRdb shows in-frame clones only, minus some. The sample comprises over 65,000 clones, around 72% of which are singletons, and nearly 7.5% rests with the top ten. Sequenced input: PBMCs. These receptors were taken from a woman aged 25 to 39 in good health and CMV-seropositive.

This chain uses TRBV5-1 with TRBJ2-1; D gene uncertain. From germline, CDR1 is SGHRS and CDR2 YFSETQ. The CDR3 runs 15 residues. Trimming removed 0 bases from V and 9 bases from J, with 16 bases in between. The CDR3 sequence: CASSLELKFHREQFF. DNA of the CDR3: TGCGCCAGCAGCTTGGAACTTAAATTCCACCGTGAGCAGTTCTTC.

This chain connects TRBV10-3 to TRBJ2-1; 9 bases are shared with TRBD2. Germline CDR1 ENHRY, CDR2 SYGVKD. Trimming took 2 bases from V and 5 from J; bases not matched to a gene: 13. The CDR3 contains 18 residues. Here the CDR3 DNA reads TGTGCCATCAGTGAGCAAGATCGGACTAGCGCTTTTCACAATGAGCAGTTCTTC. Amino acid sequence: CAISEQDRTSAFHNEQFF.

This sequence joins TRBV4-1 and TRBJ2-1; no reliable D call. The CDR3 has 14 amino acids. Germline V CDR1 and CDR2: MGHRA, YSYEKL. Trimming took off 1 base at V and 11 bases at J, with 15 bases between the two ends. The CDR3 protein is CASSQVAGPNKQFF. The CDR3 DNA is TGCGCCAGCAGCCAAGTCGCAGGTCCGAATAAGCAGTTCTTC.

The chain carries TRBV6-1 and TRBJ2-5; 12 bases align to TRBD2. Germline CDR1 reads MNHNS; CDR2 reads SASEGT. There are 17 residues in the CDR3. The J segment lost 4 bases and the V segment lost 2 bases, leaving 8 bases of the junction unmatched. CDR3: CASSESGELAGGETQYF. The CDR3 coding sequence is TGTGCCAGCAGTGAATCTGGTGAACTAGCGGGAGGAGAGACCCAGTACTTC.

This clone has just one count. The chain is built from TRBV29-1 and TRBJ2-3; maybe TRBD2 (5 bases). The CDR3 runs to 12 residues. V was pared by 7 bases and J by 4 bases, with 12 bases between. Germline values: CDR1 SQVTM, CDR2 ANQGSEA. DNA of the CDR3: TGCAGCGCGGGAAGAAACGCAGATACGCAGTATTTT. It is translated as CSAGRNADTQYF.

The rearrangement uses TRBV20-1 and TRBJ1-1; TRBD1 matches at 8 bases. The germline V gene has CDR1 DFQATT and CDR2 SNEGSKA (reference sequence). The length of the CDR3 is 11 residues. V lost 5 bases, J lost 7 bases, and 3 bases stayed unmatched. The CDR3 sequence: CSAWDRFEAFF. The CDR3 DNA reads TGCAGTGCTTGGGACAGGTTTGAAGCTTTCTTT.

A few counts support this clone. The V call is TRBV28, the J call TRBJ1-3; D is unresolved. V lost 8 bases to trimming and J lost 2 bases, with 7 bases between them. Per germline, CDR1 MDHEN and CDR2 SYDVKM. CDR3 length: 12 residues. CDR3 amino acids: CASVTTGNTIYF. In DNA form, the CDR3 reads TGTGCCAGCGTAACTACTGGAAACACCATATATTTT.

The genes are TRBV28 and TRBJ1-6; D gene uncertain. This CDR3 has 14 amino acids. V shed 10 bases and J shed 0 bases, with 10 bases lying between them. Germline V gives CDR1 MDHEN, CDR2 SYDVKM. The CDR3 region has the DNA TGTGCCACCCTATACAGCTCCTATAATTCACCCCTCCACTTT. Encoded protein: CATLYSSYNSPLHF.

The chain links TRBV29-1 to TRBJ2-5; 8 bases are a match to TRBD1. V shed 0 bases, J shed 5 bases, and the junction held 5 bases outside the gene matches. Germline CDR1 SQVTM, CDR2 ANQGSEA. This CDR3 region has 14 residues. The DNA of the CDR3 is TGCAGCGTTGAAGATCCAGGGGGCAGGGAGACCCAGTACTTC. Protein: CSVEDPGGRETQYF.

The gene calls are TRBV5-4 and TRBJ2-3; D may be TRBD1 (6 bases). CDR1 SGHNT and CDR2 YYREEE come from the germline V gene (reference sequence). The length of the CDR3 is 17 residues. V gave up 2 bases and J gave up 0 bases, with 16 bases separating them. For the CDR3, the DNA is TGTGCCAGCAGCTTATGGCCAGGGGCAGATAGCACAGATACGCAGTATTTT. It is translated as CASSLWPGADSTDTQYF.

This clone appeared a few times. The chain couples TRBV5-4 to TRBJ2-7; 8 bases align to TRBD1. The germline V gene encodes CDR1 SGHNT and CDR2 YYREEE (reference sequence). The CDR3 runs 13 residues. V lost 4 bases, J lost 5 bases, and 5 bases stayed unmatched. CDR3 region: CASSPDRGHEQYF. The CDR3 coding sequence is TGTGCCAGCAGCCCAGACAGGGGCCACGAGCAGTACTTC.

The J gene is TRBJ1-3, the V gene TRBV5-4, with D possibly matching TRBD1 (6 bases). The CDR3 is 16 residues long. V was shortened by 0 bases and J by 2 bases, with 12 bases between the two germline ends. CDR1 SGHNT and CDR2 YYREEE come from the germline V gene (reference sequence). The CDR3 nucleotides read TGTGCCAGCAGCTTGGCGGGGGGGCGGCCTGGAAACACCATATATTTT. As protein: CASSLAGGRPGNTIYF.

The CDR3 region is CASSQYGVYGYTF. As DNA, the CDR3 is TGTGCCAGCAGCCAATACGGAGTTTATGGCTACACCTTC. V usage is TRBV14 and J usage is TRBJ1-2, with D unresolved. This CDR3 is 13 amino acids long. Per germline, CDR1 SGHDN and CDR2 FVKESK. V shed 2 bases and J shed 5 bases, with 9 bases lying between them.

This clone was detected a few times. The chain recombines TRBV4-2 with TRBJ1-4; D gene unclear. Deletions cut 5 bases from V and 3 bases from J, with 10 bases between. The CDR3 length is 14 residues. Germline V gene data show CDR1 as LGHNA and CDR2 as YNFKEQ. The CDR3 loop is CASSLRPSNEKLFF. In nucleotides, the CDR3 is TGTGCCAGCAGCTTGAGGCCATCTAATGAAAAACTGTTTTTT.

This CDR3 reads CASAVAGTDTQYF. The CDR3 bases are TGTGCCAGCGCTGTAGCGGGCACAGATACGCAGTATTTT. The chain recombines TRBV7-8 with TRBJ2-3, with a weak D call TRBD2 (6 bases). The germline V and J ends were trimmed by 8 bases and 1 base, with 10 bases remaining between them. This CDR3 spans 13 amino acids. Germline V gives CDR1 SGHVS, CDR2 FQNEAQ.

The chain has TRBV19 and TRBJ1-5, with D possibly TRBD1 on 5 matching bases. Germline V CDR1 and CDR2: LNHDA, SQIVND (reference sequence). Trimming pared 3 bases from V and 6 bases from J, leaving 15 bases between. The CDR3 extends over 15 amino acids. The DNA of the CDR3 is TGTGCCAGTAGTATTATGCAGGGTAATCGTCAGCCCCAGCATTTT. It translates to CASSIMQGNRQPQHF.

The DNA for the CDR3 is TGTGCCACCAGCAGGGGGCAGGGCCAGGCTGGCTACACCTTC. This encodes CATSRGQGQAGYTF. The chain employs TRBV15 and TRBJ1-2, with TRBD1 as a possible D gene (5 bases). V lost 3 bases and J 7 bases, leaving 15 bases between the germline ends. The CDR3 runs 14 residues. Germline V gives CDR1 LNHNV, CDR2 YYDKDF (reference sequence).

V is TRBV5-1 and J is TRBJ2-1; D unresolved. CDR3 length: 14 residues. V lost 0 bases and J lost 4, with 8 bases in between. From germline, CDR1 is SGHRS and CDR2 YFSETQ. CDR3 residues: CASSLGTTYNEQFF. The CDR3 DNA sequence: TGCGCCAGCAGCTTGGGAACTACTTACAATGAGCAGTTCTTC.

The chain combines TRBV28 with TRBJ2-7; D is uncertain. This CDR3 is built from 14 residues. CDR1 is MDHEN, CDR2 SYDVKM, per germline. The germline V and J ends were trimmed by 5 bases and 2 bases, with 13 bases remaining between them. CDR3 loop: CASSVIRLPYEQYF. As DNA, the CDR3 is TGTGCCAGCAGTGTCATCAGGCTACCCTACGAGCAGTACTTC.

The rearrangement joins TRBV28 to TRBJ2-7; possible D gene TRBD2, 5 bases. V was pared by 8 bases and J by 0 bases, with 8 bases between. Germline V lookup: CDR1 MDHEN, CDR2 SYDVKM. The CDR3 spans 12 residues. In DNA, the CDR3 is TGTGCCAGCGGGCGGGCCTCCTACGAGCAGTACTTC. Its protein is CASGRASYEQYF.

The chain recombines TRBV29-1 with TRBJ1-1; possible D gene TRBD1, 6 bases. The CDR3 covers 12 residues. The V end was cut by 7 bases, the J end by 4 bases, with 13 bases between. In germline, CDR1 is SQVTM, CDR2 ANQGSEA. The CDR3 DNA sequence: TGCAGCGGCCAGGGGTTCGCCACTGAAGCTTTCTTT. As protein: CSGQGFATEAFF.

J is TRBJ1-2 and V is TRBV28, with TRBD1 identical over 9 bases. The junction had 9 bases not matched to a gene; V was cut back by 6 bases and J by 4 bases. CDR3 length: 15 residues. Germline V gene lookup returns CDR1 MDHEN and CDR2 SYDVKM. CDR3 in amino acids: CASRTGTGILYGYTF. CDR3 coding DNA: TGTGCCAGCAGAACCGGGACAGGGATCCTCTATGGCTACACCTTC.

A few counts support this clone. The rearrangement uses TRBV7-8 and TRBJ2-5; perhaps TRBD1 as D (7 bases). The CDR3 is 12 amino acids. With 5 bases removed from V and 11 bases from J, the gap between germline ends came to 15 bases. The germline V gene encodes CDR1 SGHVS and CDR2 FQNEAQ. The CDR3 nucleotides read TGTGCCAGCAGCCCAGGGGGGAGTGAGCAGTACTTC. The encoded protein is CASSPGGSEQYF.

The V and J genes are TRBV29-1 and TRBJ2-1, with TRBD2 matching over 13 bases. Germline values: CDR1 SQVTM, CDR2 ANQGSEA. The CDR3 is 13 residues long. J gave up 9 bases and V 3 bases, and 2 bases lay outside the gene matches. CDR3 coding DNA: TGCAGCGTTGACAGACTAGCGGGAGGTGAGCAGTTCTTC. Translated, it gives CSVDRLAGGEQFF.

The CDR3 DNA reads as TGTGCCAGCAGTTACAGGGGGCTGGCGGACACTGAAGCTTTCTTT. Translated: CASSYRGLADTEAFF. The chain carries TRBV6-5 and TRBJ1-1, with 7 bases matching TRBD1. After removal of 2 bases from V and 3 bases from J, the junction contained 6 bases not matched to a gene. Germline lookup yields CDR1 MNHEY and CDR2 SVGAGI. The CDR3 contains 15 residues.

This clone has only a few counts. The genes are TRBV19 and TRBJ2-3, with D maybe TRBD2 (6 bases). In germline, CDR1 is LNHDA, CDR2 SQIVND (reference sequence). Trimming took 7 bases from V and 2 from J, leaving 16 bases between them. CDR3 size: 15 residues. In nucleotides, the CDR3 is TGTGCCAGTACCGGACTACCCCATTACACAGATACGCAGTATTTT. Encoded protein: CASTGLPHYTDTQYF.

This clone was found once. The rearrangement joins TRBV10-3 to TRBJ1-4, with 7 bases identical to TRBD1. Trimming cost V 2 bases and J 8 bases; bases outside gene matches: 8. CDR3 length: 15 amino acids. Germline V gives CDR1 ENHRY, CDR2 SYGVKD. CDR3 in DNA: TGTGCCATCAGTGAGAGGGGGACAGATGAGGAAAAACTGTTTTTT. Translation: CAISERGTDEEKLFF.

The chain recombines TRBV28 with TRBJ1-3, with 9 positions matching TRBD1. V lost 6 bases and J lost 7; bases outside the gene matches: 10. The germline V gene has CDR1 MDHEN and CDR2 SYDVKM. This CDR3 has 15 residues. In DNA form, the CDR3 reads TGTGCCAGCAGCCGAACCCCGACAGGGGGGAACACCATATATTTT. Residues: CASSRTPTGGNTIYF.

The CDR3 bases are TGTGCCAGCAGCTTGCCCCTAGCGCTCAATGAGCAGTTCTTC. It codes for CASSLPLALNEQFF. V is TRBV7-6 and J is TRBJ2-1; D perhaps matches TRBD2 (6 bases). V gave up 3 bases and J gave up 6 bases, with 12 bases separating them. The CDR3 runs to 14 residues. CDR1 is SGHVS, CDR2 FNYEAQ, per germline.

This chain connects TRBV5-4 to TRBJ2-1; TRBD2 agrees at 10 bases. Germline CDR1 reads SGHNT; CDR2 reads YYREEE (reference sequence). V was pared by 4 bases and J by 3 bases, with 7 bases of the junction left unmatched. This CDR3 has 16 residues. CDR3 protein: CASSILSSGSYNEQFF. CDR3 nucleotides: TGTGCCAGCAGCATCCTCTCTAGCGGGAGCTACAATGAGCAGTTCTTC.